This TCR beta chain stems from a study of cytomegalovirus exposure and HLA in healthy donors. Whole-study findings and limits: The productive fraction for most TCR beta V segments was about 87% or about 30% in an earlier analysis. CMV serostatus stood as the only immune exposure information on hand.

The germline gives CDR1 LNHDA, CDR2 SQIVND (reference sequence). The CDR3 runs to 14 residues. The trim removed 5 bases at V and 2 bases at J, leaving 1 base unmatched. This PCR relied on a set of 60 Vbeta primers and 13 Jbeta primers. Measured with immunoSEQ multiplex PCR; TCRdb has only the in-frame clones, and not every one. The sample lists around 95,000 clones; approximately 76% were seen once. As to this clone: As yet, its antigen is unknown. Different DNA sequences within this sample yield the same CDR3.

The V gene is TRBV19, the J gene TRBJ1-1; the match to TRBD1 covers 11 bases. The TCR originated in a man aged 25-40 years in good health and CMV-seropositive. The sequenced sample was PBMCs. The CDR3 DNA reads TGTGCCAGTAGTTGGACAGGGGGCAACACTGAAGCTTTCTTT. Translated: CASSWTGGNTEAFF.